Below, 8 T cell receptor beta chains from the same sample are listed, as sequenced in a study of blood T cell repertoires in COVID-19. The method was immunoSEQ multiplex PCR; TCRdb's version includes in-frame clones alone and lacks a portion of them. The profile covers around 74,000 clones, with about nine tenths appearing a single time and roughly 15% taken by the ten largest. The sample was peripheral blood. All receptors come from an elderly woman with active or convalescent COVID-19.

V and J are TRBV19 and TRBJ2-7, with 9 nucleotides matching TRBD1. This CDR3 contains 15 residues. Losses at the gene ends were 5 bases for V and 1 base for J; bases not matched to a gene: 6. Germline CDR1 reads LNHDA; CDR2 reads SQIVND (reference sequence). The CDR3 sequence is CASSATGGGSYEQYF. CDR3 DNA sequence: TGTGCCAGTAGTGCGACAGGGGGTGGTTCCTACGAGCAGTACTTC.

This clone was seen a single time. This sequence joins TRBV7-3 and TRBJ2-3; D ambiguous. The CDR3 is made up of 13 amino acids. Germline V lookup: CDR1 SGHTA, CDR2 FQGTGA. Trimming stripped 6 bases from V and 5 bases from J, with 12 bases between. This CDR3 reads CASSPQGGDTQYF. CDR3 DNA sequence: TGTGCCAGCAGTCCCCAAGGCGGAGATACGCAGTATTTT.

The rearrangement joins TRBV7-2 to TRBJ1-2; weak D call: TRBD1 (6 bases). The V end was cut by 5 bases, the J end by 0 bases, with 19 bases between. The germline CDR1 and CDR2 sequences are SGHTA and FQGNSA. This CDR3 spans 17 amino acids. This CDR3 is CASSPDRPDVANYGYTF. Written as DNA, the CDR3 is TGTGCCAGCAGCCCTGACAGGCCCGACGTAGCTAACTATGGCTACACCTTC.

The chain couples TRBV2 to TRBJ2-5; D is perhaps TRBD1 (6 bases). Trimming cost V 8 bases and J 4 bases, with 17 bases left between them. The CDR3 has 14 amino acids. Germline V lookup: CDR1 SNHLY, CDR2 FYNNEI. The CDR3 DNA is TGTGCCAGCGAATCCCAGGGGCGGCCAGAGACCCAGTACTTC. It yields the protein CASESQGRPETQYF.

The chain joins TRBV5-1 to TRBJ1-3; possibly TRBD1 for D (6 bases). Trimming took 3 bases from V and 0 from J, leaving 10 bases between them. CDR3 size: 15 residues. CDR1 is SGHRS and CDR2 is YFSETQ in the germline V gene. The DNA of the CDR3 is TGCGCCAGCAGCTCAGGACAGACCTCTGGAAACACCATATATTTT. Protein: CASSSGQTSGNTIYF.

This clone was seen only a few times. This chain connects TRBV19 to TRBJ1-5, with D possibly matching TRBD1 (6 bases). The germline CDR1 and CDR2 sequences are LNHDA and SQIVND (reference sequence). Trimming took off 5 bases at V and 6 bases at J, with 11 bases between the two ends. This CDR3 comprises 13 residues. In DNA form, the CDR3 reads TGTGCCAGTAGTTTAGGGGGAGTTCAGCCCCAGCATTTT. This translates into CASSLGGVQPQHF.

This chain uses TRBV7-6 with TRBJ2-1; D is perhaps TRBD2 (5 bases). The V end was cut by 7 bases, the J end by 0 bases, with 13 bases between. The CDR3 length is 15 residues. Germline V gene data show CDR1 as SGHVS and CDR2 as FNYEAQ. CDR3: CASTSGSSSYNEQFF. The CDR3 DNA reads as TGTGCCAGCACCTCGGGGTCGAGCTCCTACAATGAGCAGTTCTTC.

The chain employs TRBV19 and TRBJ2-2, with TRBD1 matching over 7 bases. The CDR3 sequence is 15 residues long. V dropped 6 bases and J dropped 3; count of bases not matched to a gene: 7. Germline values: CDR1 LNHDA, CDR2 SQIVND (reference sequence). CDR3 in amino acids: CASRMPGGDTGELFF. The CDR3 DNA reads TGTGCCAGTAGGATGCCAGGGGGAGACACCGGGGAGCTGTTTTTT.